The T cell receptor beta chain described here comes from a study of shared clonotypes between healthy human individuals. Overall study findings and caveats: Generally, estimated richness proved larger in naive subsets than it did in memory subsets. Naive CD4 clonotypes were shared across a handful of donors at roughly 5.3%.

The CDR3 length is 13 residues. Looked up from germline, CDR1 is SGHTA and CDR2 is FQGNSA. The ends were cut back, 2 bases at V and 6 bases at J, with 9 bases in the middle. TCRdb's copy holds only in-frame clones and misses some; the assay was immunoSEQ multiplex PCR. The sample has under 2,500,000 clones, under 97% seen once. A note on this clone: Its antigen is unidentified.

The sequence was collected from a man between 18 and 29 years old in good health. V is TRBV7-2 and J is TRBJ2-3, with unresolved D. Sequencing was done on a sample of naive CD4+ T cells sorted from blood. Subset of the sample: CD45RA+ positively selected. The CDR3 DNA follows: TGTGCCAGCAGCTTAAATTTAGTGGATACGCAGTATTTT. Translating gives CASSLNLVDTQYF.